This TCR beta chain was recovered during a study of CD8 T cells in ankylosing spondylitis. The study, taken as a whole, reports: Disease-linked clones, CD8+, were relatively rare in peripheral blood.

Comments on this clonotype: The antigen is unknown.

CDR1 SGHKS and CDR2 YYEKEE come from the germline V gene (reference sequence). CDR3 length: 12 amino acids. With 5 bases removed from V and 8 bases from J, the gap between germline ends came to 11 bases. TCRdb re-analysed the 5' RACE reads in MiXCR, keeping a single row per CDR3 protein. The table records over 30,000 distinct CDR3 sequences, more than 15% of them present only once. This TCR derives from a male donor with ankylosing spondylitis or in good health (not recorded which). V gene TRBV5-5 combines with J gene TRBJ2-4; D not resolved. Sequencing was carried out using blood. CDR3 nucleotides: TGTGCCAGCAGTCTGACCCCGGACATTCAGTACTTC. Protein product: CASSLTPDIQYF.